A single sample gave rise to the 21 T cell receptor beta chains below, sequenced in a study of OX40 agonist ivuxolimab in advanced cancers. The assay was immunoSEQ multiplex PCR, and TCRdb's table has in-frame clones only and misses some. The table has tens of thousands of clones, about 87% seen once. The material sequenced was CD4+ or CD8+ T cells sorted from blood, taken in a trial of the OX40 agonist ivuxolimab. The receptor source for this set is an adult with an advanced solid tumor such as melanoma, head and neck, liver or kidney cancer.

A single count supports this clone. The CDR3 DNA sequence: TGTGCCAGCAGCGGTCTAAGGAGTGAGAATGAAAAACTGTTTTTT. Its translation: CASSGLRSENEKLFF. The chain uses TRBV9 and TRBJ1-4, with unresolved D. V lost 3 bases to trimming and J lost 5 bases, with 14 bases between them. From germline, CDR1 is SGDLS and CDR2 YYNGEE. CDR3 length: 15 residues.

This clone was recorded a few times. This chain uses TRBV2 with TRBJ1-5, with 12 bases aligning to TRBD1. CDR1 SNHLY and CDR2 FYNNEI come from the germline V gene. After removal of 8 bases from V and 5 bases from J, the junction contained 4 bases not matched to a gene. This CDR3 has 14 amino acids. CDR3 DNA sequence: TGTGCCAGCGGAGGGACAGGGGGCGATCAGCCCCAGCATTTT. It codes for CASGGTGGDQPQHF.

The V gene is TRBV6-6, the J gene TRBJ1-2; D is ambiguous. Germline CDR1 is MNHNY and CDR2 is SVGAGI (reference sequence). V was trimmed by 0 bases and J by 8 bases, leaving 13 bases between them. The CDR3 spans 14 residues. CDR3 in DNA: TGTGCCAGCAGTTACTCGCGGGTAGGGTTAGGCTACACCTTC. It yields the protein CASSYSRVGLGYTF.

The chain employs TRBV30 and TRBJ2-7; 13 nucleotides agree with TRBD2. The germline V gene has CDR1 GTSNPN and CDR2 SVGIG (reference sequence). The CDR3 runs 16 residues. V dropped 3 bases and J dropped 3; count of bases not matched to a gene: 8. The DNA of the CDR3 is TGTGCCTGGAGGACTAGCGGGGGGACTCAGGACTACGAGCAGTACGTC. Protein product: CAWRTSGGTQDYEQYV.

This clone was observed a handful of times. The rearrangement uses TRBV7-9 and TRBJ1-4, with D possibly TRBD1 on 5 matching bases. Trimming left V 5 bases short and J 12 bases short, with 13 bases between. Germline loops: CDR1 SEHNR, CDR2 FQNEAQ (reference sequence). The CDR3 sequence is 12 residues long. CDR3 nucleotide sequence: TGTGCCAGCAGCGCTACATTGGGACAACTGTTTTTT. It yields the protein CASSATLGQLFF.

The rearrangement uses TRBV18 and TRBJ1-5; no firm D call. The CDR3 loop spans 14 amino acids. Trimming removed 6 bases at V and 8 bases at J, with 17 bases between. Germline V lookup: CDR1 KGHSH, CDR2 LQKENI. The DNA for the CDR3 is TGTGCCAGCTCCGACCGGGATGAGCAAAAGCCCCAGCATTTT. Protein sequence: CASSDRDEQKPQHF.

The CDR3 coding sequence is TGTGCCAGCAGTCGAAAGACGGACGGTTGGACTGAAGCTTTCTTT. Translated: CASSRKTDGWTEAFF. V usage is TRBV27 and J usage is TRBJ1-1; D gene ambiguous. The germline CDR1 and CDR2 sequences are MNHEY and SMNVEV (reference sequence). V was cut by 5 bases and J by 5 bases, with 18 bases left in between. This CDR3 has 15 residues.

This chain links TRBV5-1 with TRBJ2-1; a possible D gene is TRBD1 (5 bases). V lost 3 bases and J lost 9, with 16 bases in between. The CDR3 has 14 residues. Germline-derived CDR1 and CDR2 are SGHRS and YFSETQ. This chain's CDR3 is CASSYLTGNGEQFF. For the CDR3, the DNA is TGCGCCAGCAGCTACTTAACAGGCAACGGTGAGCAGTTCTTC.

The genes are TRBV19 and TRBJ1-1; D unclear. This CDR3 contains 16 residues. The V end lost 3 bases, the J end lost 1 base, and 15 bases lay between the germline ends. Germline CDR1 reads LNHDA; CDR2 reads SQIVND (reference sequence). In DNA, the CDR3 is TGTGCCAGTAGTATCCCCGGAAAACCAGGGAACACTGAAGCTTTCTTT. Its protein is CASSIPGKPGNTEAFF.

The chain uses TRBV28 and TRBJ1-2; D remains ambiguous. CDR1 and CDR2 (germline): MDHEN, SYDVKM. The ends were cut back, 2 bases at V and 7 bases at J, with 17 bases in the middle. The CDR3 has 15 residues. CDR3 in DNA: TGTGCCAGCAGTTTACTCGGCCCCCAAAGCGGTGGCTACACCTTC. Translated, it gives CASSLLGPQSGGYTF.

The chain uses TRBV19 and TRBJ2-7; 8 nucleotides line up with TRBD2. There are 18 residues in the CDR3. The ends lost 6 bases at V and 3 bases at J; junction bases unmatched: 19. Germline V gives CDR1 LNHDA, CDR2 SQIVND (reference sequence). The CDR3 here is CASSNLLTGGNRGYEQYF. CDR3 DNA sequence: TGTGCCAGTAGCAACCTTCTGACGGGAGGGAATCGGGGCTACGAGCAGTACTTC.

The chain employs TRBV5-1 and TRBJ2-1; D not certain. This CDR3 has 15 residues. Looked up from germline, CDR1 is SGHRS and CDR2 is YFSETQ. The ends were cut back, 0 bases at V and 4 bases at J, with 11 bases in the middle. CDR3 DNA sequence: TGCGCCAGCAGCTTGGACGGTCTCAATTACAATGAGCAGTTCTTC. This gives the protein CASSLDGLNYNEQFF.

Turning to this clone: Different DNA sequences within this sample yield the same CDR3. This chain connects TRBV9 to TRBJ1-5; TRBD1 might be the D (6 bases). V was shortened by 3 bases and J by 4 bases, with 11 bases between the two germline ends. Germline assignment: CDR1 SGDLS and CDR2 YYNGEE. The CDR3 loop spans 14 amino acids. In DNA, the CDR3 is TGTGCCAGCAGCGCCCGGGACAATAATCAGCCCCAGCATTTT. This encodes CASSARDNNQPQHF. Looking up the rest from reference TRBV9 and TRBJ1-5 gives the full variable domain: DSGVTQTPKHLITATGQRVTLRCSPRSGDLSVYWYQQSLDQGLQFLIQYYNGEERAKGNILERFSAQQFPDLHSELNLSSLELGDSALYFCASSARDNNQPQHFGDGTRLSIL.

The V and J genes are TRBV5-1 and TRBJ1-3, with D hard to call. This CDR3 has 17 residues. Trimming took 0 bases from V and 0 from J, leaving 13 bases between them. The germline V gene has CDR1 SGHRS and CDR2 YFSETQ. The CDR3 reads CASSLDVRQASGNTIYF. The DNA of the CDR3 is TGCGCCAGCAGCTTGGATGTCAGACAAGCCTCTGGAAACACCATATATTTT.

This sequence joins TRBV7-2 and TRBJ2-5, with 12 positions matching TRBD2. V dropped 5 bases and J dropped 5; count of bases not matched to a gene: 6. The CDR3 spans 15 residues. Germline loops: CDR1 SGHTA, CDR2 FQGNSA. CDR3 sequence (DNA): TGTGCCAGCAGCACTAGCGGGAGGACAGGGGAGACCCAGTACTTC. Translating it yields CASSTSGRTGETQYF.

V usage is TRBV7-2 and J usage is TRBJ1-3, with 7 bases matching TRBD1. The V gene's germline CDR1 is SGHTA and CDR2 FQGNSA. V was clipped by 0 bases and J by 0 bases; unmatched bases: 2. The CDR3 spans 16 residues. The CDR3 loop reads CASSLAGDSSGNTIYF. The CDR3, as DNA: TGTGCCAGCAGCTTAGCGGGGGACAGCTCTGGAAACACCATATATTTT.

This clone was detected once. J is TRBJ2-2 and V is TRBV27; a weak D match, TRBD2 (5 bases). The V and J ends lost 5 bases and 4 bases respectively, with 17 bases between them. The length of the CDR3 is 16 residues. The germline V gene has CDR1 MNHEY and CDR2 SMNVEV (reference sequence). DNA of the CDR3: TGTGCCAGCAGTCTTGGGGAGAGTCGGGGCACCGGGGAGCTGTTTTTT. Protein product: CASSLGESRGTGELFF.

The chain employs TRBV9 and TRBJ1-3; no firm D call. Germline-derived CDR1 and CDR2 are SGDLS and YYNGEE. The V and J ends lost 4 bases and 0 bases respectively, with 8 bases between them. CDR3 length: 14 amino acids. This chain's CDR3 is CASSREGSGNTIYF. The CDR3 bases are TGTGCCAGCAGCCGAGAGGGCTCTGGAAACACCATATATTTT.

V usage is TRBV2 and J usage is TRBJ2-1; D remains unclear. This CDR3 has 11 residues. Trimming cost V 3 bases and J 7 bases, with 4 bases left between them. CDR1 is SNHLY, CDR2 FYNNEI, per germline. The CDR3 DNA follows: TGTGCCAGCAGTGAGTGGAATGAGCAGTTCTTC. Translating it yields CASSEWNEQFF.

The V gene is TRBV2, the J gene TRBJ2-3; D is possibly TRBD1 (5 bases). Trimming pared 0 bases from V and 3 bases from J, leaving 16 bases between. The V gene's germline CDR1 is SNHLY and CDR2 FYNNEI. CDR3 length: 17 residues. Here the CDR3 reads CASSEAPTQVLTDTQYF. CDR3 sequence (DNA): TGTGCCAGCAGTGAAGCGCCGACACAGGTATTGACAGATACGCAGTATTTT.

The rearrangement joins TRBV27 to TRBJ2-5; 9 bases match TRBD1. The CDR3 runs 16 residues. The V segment lost 4 bases and the J segment 3 bases; nucleotides outside the gene matches: 9. Per germline, CDR1 MNHEY and CDR2 SMNVEV (reference sequence). CDR3 residues: CASSSLPGQGKETQYF. The CDR3 nucleotides read TGTGCCAGCAGTTCACTACCGGGACAGGGAAAAGAGACCCAGTACTTC.